One and the same sample provided the 30 T cell receptor beta chains below, sequenced in a study of blood T cell repertoires in COVID-19. The assay was immunoSEQ multiplex PCR, and TCRdb's table has in-frame clones only and misses some. The repertoire includes 25,000 to 30,000 clones, 92% of them detected once, and around 2.4% sits in the top ten. Sequenced input: peripheral blood. The receptors shown here come from a man between 50 and 59 years old with active COVID-19.

The chain is built from TRBV30 and TRBJ1-2, with 10 bases lining up with TRBD1. The CDR3 contains 12 residues. Germline V gene lookup returns CDR1 GTSNPN and CDR2 SVGIG (reference sequence). J gave up 7 bases and V 3 bases, and 2 bases lay outside the gene matches. CDR3 region: CAWRGQGFGYTF. The CDR3 DNA sequence: TGTGCCTGGAGGGGACAGGGGTTTGGCTACACCTTC.

The J gene is TRBJ1-5, the V gene TRBV28; 7 bases map to TRBD1. Per germline, CDR1 MDHEN and CDR2 SYDVKM. V was pared by 5 bases and J by 6 bases, with 7 bases of the junction left unmatched. The CDR3 contains 14 residues. The CDR3 spells CASSPPGQAQPQHF. In DNA form, the CDR3 reads TGTGCCAGCAGTCCTCCCGGACAGGCTCAGCCCCAGCATTTT.

This clone was counted a single time. The CDR3 nucleotides read TGCGCCAGCAGGGAGGAGGCCGGACAGGGCTACGAGCAGTACTTC. This encodes CASREEAGQGYEQYF. The rearrangement uses TRBV5-1 and TRBJ2-7; 8 nucleotides align to TRBD1. Looked up from germline, CDR1 is SGHRS and CDR2 is YFSETQ. J lost 3 bases, V lost 5 bases, and 10 bases had no gene match. This CDR3 has 15 amino acids. Combining the CDR3 with reference TRBV5-1 and TRBJ2-7 gives the whole variable domain KAGVTQTPRYLIKTRGQQVTLSCSPISGHRSVSWYQQTPGQGLQFLFEYFSETQRNKGNFPGRFSGRQFSNSRSEMNVSTLELGDSALYLCASREEAGQGYEQYFGPGTRLTVT.

J is TRBJ1-1 and V is TRBV5-6, with D tentatively TRBD1 (5 bases). The V gene's germline CDR1 is SGHDT and CDR2 YYEEEE. V lost 1 base to trimming and J lost 3 bases, with 13 bases between them. CDR3 size: 15 residues. This CDR3 is CASSLYSGVHTEAFF. The CDR3 DNA reads TGTGCCAGCAGCTTGTATTCGGGGGTGCACACTGAAGCTTTCTTT. Complete variable domain (other parts from reference TRBV5-6 and TRBJ1-1): DAGVTQSPTHLIKTRGQQVTLRCSPKSGHDTVSWYQQALGQGPQFIFQYYEEEERQRGNFPDRFSGHQFPNYSSELNVNALLLGDSALYLCASSLYSGVHTEAFFGQGTRLTVV.

The rearrangement links TRBV19 to TRBJ2-1; 10 positions agree with TRBD2. After removal of 4 bases from V and 8 bases from J, the junction contained 5 bases not matched to a gene. From germline, CDR1 is LNHDA and CDR2 SQIVND (reference sequence). The CDR3 is made up of 14 amino acids. CDR3 nucleotides: TGTGCCAGTAGTAGGGGACTAGCGTCATATGAGCAGTTCTTC. This codes for CASSRGLASYEQFF. Based on the CDR3 plus reference TRBV19 and TRBJ2-1, the full variable domain is DGGITQSPKYLFRKEGQNVTLSCEQNLNHDAMYWYRQDPGQGLRLIYYSQIVNDFQKGDIAEGYSVSREKKESFPLTVTSAQKNPTAFYLCASSRGLASYEQFFGPGTRLTVL.

This clone was detected only once. J is TRBJ1-1 and V is TRBV3-1 (or the pseudogene TRBV3-2); D is perhaps TRBD1 (6 bases). Trimming pared 7 bases from V and 1 base from J, leaving 10 bases between. There are 13 residues in the CDR3. Germline V gene sequence: CDR1 LGHDT, CDR2 YNNKEL (reference sequence). The CDR3 spells CASNFRGNTEAFF. The DNA of the CDR3 is TGTGCCAGCAACTTCAGGGGGAACACTGAAGCTTTCTTT.

This sequence joins TRBV15 and TRBJ2-5; D may be TRBD2 (5 bases). CDR1 is LNHNV, CDR2 YYDKDF, per germline (reference sequence). Trimming removed 3 bases from V and 3 bases from J, with 14 bases in between. CDR3 length equals 15 residues. CDR3 in amino acids: CATSSKRSGKETQYF. The CDR3 DNA reads as TGTGCCACCAGCAGCAAACGATCGGGAAAAGAGACCCAGTACTTC.

V is TRBV14 and J is TRBJ1-2; the D is unclear. Trimming took 2 bases from V and 2 from J, leaving 6 bases between them. The length of the CDR3 is 13 residues. Germline CDR1 is SGHDN and CDR2 is FVKESK. The CDR3 DNA follows: TGTGCCAGCAGCCAACAGATGAACTATGGCTACACCTTC. Translated: CASSQQMNYGYTF.

V is TRBV7-2 and J is TRBJ2-3, with TRBD1 matching 8 bases. J lost 4 bases, V lost 4 bases, and 10 bases had no gene match. The CDR3 totals 16 residues. Germline-derived CDR1 and CDR2 are SGHTA and FQGNSA. The CDR3 sequence is CASSSGRDRFPDTQYF. The CDR3 DNA sequence: TGTGCCAGCAGCTCAGGCCGGGACAGGTTTCCAGATACGCAGTATTTT. Using reference TRBV7-2 and TRBJ2-3 for the parts outside the CDR3, the full variable domain is GAGVSQSPSNKVTEKGKDVELRCDPISGHTALYWYRQSLGQGLEFLIYFQGNSAPDKSGLPSDRFSAERTGGSVSTLTIQRTQQEDSAVYLCASSSGRDRFPDTQYFGPGTRLTVL.

This chain connects TRBV6-2 or TRBV6-3 to TRBJ2-2, with no clear D. The V end lost 4 bases, the J end lost 0 bases, and 6 bases lay between the germline ends. In germline, CDR1 is MNHEY, CDR2 SVGEGT. The CDR3 runs to 14 residues. The DNA for the CDR3 is TGTGCCAGCAGTTTGCAGTCGAACACCGGGGAGCTGTTTTTT. Translation: CASSLQSNTGELFF.

The chain uses TRBV19 and TRBJ2-2; 9 bases map to TRBD1. J lost 7 bases, V lost 3 bases, and 18 bases had no gene match. This CDR3 is 19 amino acids long. Germline loops: CDR1 LNHDA, CDR2 SQIVND (reference sequence). CDR3 residues: CASSISPLRDRVSGGELFF. In DNA, the CDR3 is TGTGCCAGTAGTATCTCCCCTCTCCGGGACAGGGTTTCCGGCGGGGAGCTGTTTTTT.

This rearrangement joins TRBV30 to TRBJ1-5; perhaps TRBD1 as D (5 bases). This CDR3 region has 14 residues. With 2 bases removed from V and 4 bases from J, the gap between germline ends came to 12 bases. Germline-derived CDR1 and CDR2 are GTSNPN and SVGIG (reference sequence). CDR3 bases: TGTGCCTGGAGTTCTTGGGGGGGGAATCAGCCCCAGCATTTT. Protein: CAWSSWGGNQPQHF. Supplemented by reference TRBV30 and TRBJ1-5, the full variable domain reads SQTIHQWPATLVQPVGSPLSLECTVEGTSNPNLYWYRQAAGRGLQLLFYSVGIGQISSEVPQNLSASRPQDRQFILSSKKLLLSDSGFYLCAWSSWGGNQPQHFGDGTRLSIL.

This rearrangement joins TRBV27 to TRBJ1-2; 9 bases line up with TRBD1. J lost 8 bases, V lost 5 bases, and 9 bases had no gene match. Germline loops: CDR1 MNHEY, CDR2 SMNVEV (reference sequence). The CDR3 length is 14 residues. The CDR3, as DNA: TGTGCCAGCAGTGCAACCGGGACAGGGAAGGGCTACACCTTC. Amino acid sequence: CASSATGTGKGYTF.

The chain employs TRBV19 and TRBJ1-4; D may be TRBD1 (6 bases). The CDR3 totals 14 residues. Trimming cost V 6 bases and J 5 bases, with 13 bases left between them. Germline assignment: CDR1 LNHDA and CDR2 SQIVND (reference sequence). The CDR3 nucleotides read TGTGCCAGTAGCTTGGGACATCTCAATGAAAAACTGTTTTTT. This encodes CASSLGHLNEKLFF.

The chain employs TRBV15 and TRBJ2-5; 7 nucleotides match TRBD1. The CDR3 contains 12 residues. The V and J ends lost 8 bases and 0 bases, in that order; junction bases with no gene match: 0. Looked up from germline, CDR1 is LNHNV and CDR2 is YYDKDF (reference sequence). The chain's CDR3 is CATGTDQETQYF. In nucleotides, the CDR3 is TGTGCCACCGGGACAGACCAAGAGACCCAGTACTTC.

The gene calls are TRBV7-9 and TRBJ2-7; the match to TRBD1 covers 7 bases. The CDR3 spans 14 residues. The V and J ends lost 4 bases and 3 bases, in that order; junction bases with no gene match: 6. Germline CDR1 SEHNR, CDR2 FQNEAQ (reference sequence). The chain's CDR3 is CASSSLDRVYEQYF. The DNA for the CDR3 is TGTGCCAGCAGCTCCCTAGACAGGGTCTACGAGCAGTACTTC.

This clone was counted a single time. The chain couples TRBV4-1 to TRBJ2-7; 7 bases line up with TRBD2. V dropped 8 bases and J dropped 6; count of bases not matched to a gene: 4. Germline CDR1 MGHRA, CDR2 YSYEKL. The CDR3 extends over 11 amino acids. DNA of the CDR3: TGCGCCAGCCTAGGGAGGGGCGAGCAGTACTTC. Its translation is CASLGRGEQYF.

The chain is built from TRBV5-1 and TRBJ1-1; a possible D gene is TRBD1 (5 bases). V was clipped by 0 bases and J by 5 bases, with 17 bases between them. The CDR3 runs to 16 residues. Germline CDR1 and CDR2: SGHRS and YFSETQ. In DNA, the CDR3 is TGCGCCAGCAGCTTGGCCGAAGGGGCGGGAAAGACTGAAGCTTTCTTT. As protein: CASSLAEGAGKTEAFF.

This chain connects TRBV4-1 to TRBJ2-3, with 15 bases identical to TRBD2. The CDR3 has 17 residues. Trimming took 5 bases from V and 5 from J; bases not matched to a gene: 8. Per germline, CDR1 MGHRA and CDR2 YSYEKL. This chain's CDR3 is CASSSRTSGGAGDTQYF. The CDR3 nucleotides read TGCGCCAGCAGCTCCCGGACTAGCGGGGGGGCCGGAGATACGCAGTATTTT.

The rearrangement uses TRBV11-2 and TRBJ1-1, with TRBD1 as a possible D gene (6 bases). Germline assignment: CDR1 SGHAT and CDR2 FQNNGV. CDR3 length: 15 residues. V was pared by 5 bases and J by 1 base, with 14 bases between. Written as DNA, the CDR3 is TGTGCCAGCAGCCTAACCGGGACACCGAACACTGAAGCTTTCTTT. Translated, it gives CASSLTGTPNTEAFF.

The chain couples TRBV5-1 to TRBJ2-5, with D tentatively TRBD2 (5 bases). Germline assignment: CDR1 SGHRS and CDR2 YFSETQ. V was shortened by 0 bases and J by 5 bases, with 20 bases between the two germline ends. This CDR3 contains 17 residues. As DNA, the CDR3 is TGCGCCAGCAGCTTGGAGCACCGGACGAGAGGCGGGGAGACCCAGTACTTC. Encoded protein: CASSLEHRTRGGETQYF.

This clone was observed once. The chain recombines TRBV20-1 with TRBJ2-7; D not certain. Per germline, CDR1 DFQATT and CDR2 SNEGSKA (reference sequence). This CDR3 has 11 residues. V lost 0 bases, J lost 6 bases, and 6 bases lay in between. CDR3 DNA: TGCAGTGCTAGAGAATCCGTCGAGCAGTACTTC. Its protein is CSARESVEQYF.

This chain joins TRBV30 and TRBJ2-3, with 8 bases matching TRBD2. The CDR3 sequence is 14 residues long. The V segment lost 2 bases and the J segment 7 bases; nucleotides outside the gene matches: 8. Germline loops: CDR1 GTSNPN, CDR2 SVGIG (reference sequence). This chain's CDR3 is CAWSFSRGGNTQYF. The CDR3 region has the DNA TGTGCCTGGAGTTTTTCTCGGGGGGGAAATACGCAGTATTTT.

The rearrangement links TRBV28 to TRBJ1-2; 9 bases line up with TRBD1. Germline-derived CDR1 and CDR2 are MDHEN and SYDVKM. V lost 6 bases and J lost 10; bases outside the gene matches: 9. The CDR3 has 13 amino acids. CDR3 region: CASSPGQGFYYTF. The CDR3 DNA reads TGTGCCAGCAGCCCAGGACAGGGGTTTTACTACACCTTC.

The V gene is TRBV5-4, the J gene TRBJ1-2; TRBD1 matches at 9 bases. In germline, CDR1 is SGHNT, CDR2 YYREEE (reference sequence). This CDR3 has 15 amino acids. After removal of 4 bases from V and 1 base from J, the junction contained 5 bases not matched to a gene. As DNA, the CDR3 is TGTGCCAGCAGCCCGGGACAGGGACTTAACTATGGCTACACCTTC. Protein: CASSPGQGLNYGYTF.

The chain employs TRBV11-3 and TRBJ2-5, with 7 positions matching TRBD1. This CDR3 spans 14 amino acids. Germline CDR1 and CDR2: SGHNT and YENEEA. The ends lost 5 bases at V and 1 base at J; junction bases unmatched: 4. CDR3 in DNA: TGTGCCAGCAGCCCAGGGACAGCCCAAGAGACCCAGTACTTC. Amino acids: CASSPGTAQETQYF.

The rearrangement links TRBV19 to TRBJ1-6; 8 positions match TRBD1. V dropped 5 bases and J dropped 7; count of bases not matched to a gene: 7. The CDR3 consists of 15 residues. The germline CDR1 and CDR2 sequences are LNHDA and SQIVND (reference sequence). CDR3 nucleotide sequence: TGTGCCAGTAGTCGAGGGACAGGTTCGAATTCACCCCTCCACTTT. Translation: CASSRGTGSNSPLHF. The full variable domain, its missing parts supplied by reference TRBV19 and TRBJ1-6, is DGGITQSPKYLFRKEGQNVTLSCEQNLNHDAMYWYRQDPGQGLRLIYYSQIVNDFQKGDIAEGYSVSREKKESFPLTVTSAQKNPTAFYLCASSRGTGSNSPLHFGNGTRLTVT.

This clone has a single count. The chain recombines TRBV11-2 with TRBJ2-7; 8 positions agree with TRBD1. CDR1 and CDR2 (germline): SGHAT, FQNNGV. CDR3 length: 15 residues. J lost 2 bases, V lost 5 bases, and 8 bases had no gene match. CDR3 sequence (DNA): TGTGCCAGCAGCGGAGAAAGACAGGGGACCTACGAGCAGTACTTC. Protein product: CASSGERQGTYEQYF.

This clone was detected a few times. The genes are TRBV4-2 and TRBJ2-7, with 7 bases lining up with TRBD2. The trim removed 0 bases at V and 6 bases at J, leaving 14 bases unmatched. CDR1 LGHNA and CDR2 YNFKEQ come from the germline V gene. The CDR3 has 17 residues. As DNA, the CDR3 is TGTGCCAGCAGCCAAGATCGCGGCCAGCGGGGCTCCGTCGAGCAGTACTTC. This translates into CASSQDRGQRGSVEQYF.

CDR3 coding DNA: TGTGCCAGCAGCCCTAGCGGGGGGGCCTTTGAGCAGTTCTTC. It specifies CASSPSGGAFEQFF. This chain links TRBV3-1 (or the pseudogene TRBV3-2) with TRBJ2-1; 12 bases are shared with TRBD2. Germline V gene lookup returns CDR1 LGHDT and CDR2 YNNKEL (reference sequence). Unmatched junction bases numbered 4, after V lost 4 bases and J lost 9 bases. The CDR3 covers 14 residues.